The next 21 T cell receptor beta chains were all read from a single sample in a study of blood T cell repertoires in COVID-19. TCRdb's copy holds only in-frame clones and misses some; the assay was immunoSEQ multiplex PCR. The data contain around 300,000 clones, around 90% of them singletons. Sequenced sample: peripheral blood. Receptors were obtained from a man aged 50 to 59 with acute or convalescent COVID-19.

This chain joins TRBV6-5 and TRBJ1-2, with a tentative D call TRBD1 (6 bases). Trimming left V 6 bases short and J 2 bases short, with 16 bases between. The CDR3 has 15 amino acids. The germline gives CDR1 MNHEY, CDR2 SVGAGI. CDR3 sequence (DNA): TGTGCCAGCAGCCGGCGGACAGAGTACAACTATGGCTACACCTTC. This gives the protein CASSRRTEYNYGYTF.

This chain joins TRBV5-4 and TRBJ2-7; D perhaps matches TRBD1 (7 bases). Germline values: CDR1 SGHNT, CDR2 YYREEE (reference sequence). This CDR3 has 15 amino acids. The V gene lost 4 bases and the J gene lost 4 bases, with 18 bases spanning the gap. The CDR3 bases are TGTGCCAGCAGCCAAGGAGGGGGCAGGGGGTACGAGCAGTACTTC. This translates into CASSQGGGRGYEQYF. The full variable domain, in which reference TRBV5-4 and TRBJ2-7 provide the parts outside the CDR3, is ETGVTQSPTHLIKTRGQQVTLRCSSQSGHNTVSWYQQALGQGPQFIFQYYREEENGRGNFPPRFSGLQFPNYSSELNVNALELDDSALYLCASSQGGGRGYEQYFGPGTRLTVT.

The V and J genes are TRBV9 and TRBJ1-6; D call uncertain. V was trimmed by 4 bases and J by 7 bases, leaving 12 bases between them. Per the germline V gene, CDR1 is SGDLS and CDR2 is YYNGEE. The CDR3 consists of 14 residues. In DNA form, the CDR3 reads TGTGCCAGCAGCCCAAAGAGAGAGAATTCACCCCTCCACTTT. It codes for CASSPKRENSPLHF. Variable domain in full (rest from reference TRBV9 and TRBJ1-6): DSGVTQTPKHLITATGQRVTLRCSPRSGDLSVYWYQQSLDQGLQFLIQYYNGEERAKGNILERFSAQQFPDLHSELNLSSLELGDSALYFCASSPKRENSPLHFGNGTRLTVT.

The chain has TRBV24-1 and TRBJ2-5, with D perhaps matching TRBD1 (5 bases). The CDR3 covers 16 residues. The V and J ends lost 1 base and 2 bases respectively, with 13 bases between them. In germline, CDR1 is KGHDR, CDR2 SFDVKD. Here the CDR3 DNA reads TGTGCCACCAGTGATTTCTCAGGGTTCGGGCAAGAGACCCAGTACTTC. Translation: CATSDFSGFGQETQYF.

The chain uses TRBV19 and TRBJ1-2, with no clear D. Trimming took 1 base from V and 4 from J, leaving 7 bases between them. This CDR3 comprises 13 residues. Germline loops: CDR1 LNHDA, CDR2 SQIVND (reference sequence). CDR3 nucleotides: TGTGCCAGTAGTATAGTCGGCGGCTATGGCTACACCTTC. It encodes CASSIVGGYGYTF. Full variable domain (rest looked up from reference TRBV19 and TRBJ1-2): DGGITQSPKYLFRKEGQNVTLSCEQNLNHDAMYWYRQDPGQGLRLIYYSQIVNDFQKGDIAEGYSVSREKKESFPLTVTSAQKNPTAFYLCASSIVGGYGYTFGSGTRLTVV.

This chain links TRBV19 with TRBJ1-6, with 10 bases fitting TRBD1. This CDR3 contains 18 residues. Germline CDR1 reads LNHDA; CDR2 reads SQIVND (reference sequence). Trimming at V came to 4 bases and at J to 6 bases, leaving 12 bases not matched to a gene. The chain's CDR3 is CASSTGSGTGVFNSPLHF. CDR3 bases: TGTGCCAGTAGTACTGGGTCCGGGACAGGGGTCTTTAATTCACCCCTCCACTTT.

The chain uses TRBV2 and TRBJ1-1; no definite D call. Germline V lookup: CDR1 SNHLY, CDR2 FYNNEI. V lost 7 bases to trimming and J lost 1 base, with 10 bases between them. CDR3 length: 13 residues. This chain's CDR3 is CASTSDSNTEAFF. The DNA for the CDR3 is TGTGCCAGCACTTCGGACTCGAACACTGAAGCTTTCTTT.

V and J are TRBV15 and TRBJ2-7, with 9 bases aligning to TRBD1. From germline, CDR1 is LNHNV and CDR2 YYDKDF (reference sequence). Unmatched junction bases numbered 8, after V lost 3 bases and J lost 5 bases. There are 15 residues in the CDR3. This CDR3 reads CATSSGGQGGDEQYF. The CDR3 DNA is TGTGCCACCAGCAGTGGGGGACAGGGCGGCGACGAGCAGTACTTC.

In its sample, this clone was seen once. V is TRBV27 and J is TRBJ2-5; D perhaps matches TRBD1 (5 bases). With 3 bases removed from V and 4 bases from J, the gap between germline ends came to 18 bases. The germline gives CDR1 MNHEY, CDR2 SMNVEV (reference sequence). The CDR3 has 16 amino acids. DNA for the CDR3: TGTGCCAGCAGTTTGATCTGGAGCAGGGCCCGAGAGACCCAGTACTTC. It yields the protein CASSLIWSRARETQYF.

The CDR3 here is CAISGGQAPMNTEAFF. The CDR3 nucleotides read TGTGCCATCAGTGGGGGACAGGCCCCTATGAACACTGAAGCTTTCTTT. The V and J genes are TRBV10-3 and TRBJ1-1, with 8 bases that match TRBD1. Germline V gene lookup returns CDR1 ENHRY and CDR2 SYGVKD. The CDR3 is 16 residues long. V trimming: 4 bases; J trimming: 0 bases; junction bases outside the gene matches: 7.

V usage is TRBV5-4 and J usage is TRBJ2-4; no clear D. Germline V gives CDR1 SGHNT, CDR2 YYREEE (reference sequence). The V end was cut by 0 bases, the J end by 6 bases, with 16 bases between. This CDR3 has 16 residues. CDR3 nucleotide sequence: TGTGCCAGCAGCTTGGATTCGGGTTTGTCCGGAAACATTCAGTACTTC. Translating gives CASSLDSGLSGNIQYF.

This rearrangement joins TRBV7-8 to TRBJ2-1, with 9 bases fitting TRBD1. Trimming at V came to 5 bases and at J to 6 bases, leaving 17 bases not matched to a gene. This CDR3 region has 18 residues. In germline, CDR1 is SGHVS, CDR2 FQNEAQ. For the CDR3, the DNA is TGTGCCAGCAGCCGGGACAGGGTGGGGGCTCTTGGTAGCAATGAGCAGTTCTTC. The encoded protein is CASSRDRVGALGSNEQFF.

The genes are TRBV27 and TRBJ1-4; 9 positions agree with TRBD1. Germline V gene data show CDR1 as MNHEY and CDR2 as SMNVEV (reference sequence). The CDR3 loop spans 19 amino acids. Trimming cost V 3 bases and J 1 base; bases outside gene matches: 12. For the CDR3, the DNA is TGTGCCAGCAGTTTGGTTCCCCCGGGGACAGGGAGAACTAATGAAAAACTGTTTTTT. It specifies CASSLVPPGTGRTNEKLFF.

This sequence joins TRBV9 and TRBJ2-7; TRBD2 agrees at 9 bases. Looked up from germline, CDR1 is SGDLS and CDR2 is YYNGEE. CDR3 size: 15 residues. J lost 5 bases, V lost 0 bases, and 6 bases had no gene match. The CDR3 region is CASSVDIAGDDEQYF. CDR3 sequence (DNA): TGTGCCAGCAGCGTAGATATAGCGGGGGACGACGAGCAGTACTTC.

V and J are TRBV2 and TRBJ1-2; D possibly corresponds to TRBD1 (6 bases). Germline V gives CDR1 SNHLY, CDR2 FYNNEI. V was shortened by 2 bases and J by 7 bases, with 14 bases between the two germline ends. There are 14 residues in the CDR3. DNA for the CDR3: TGTGCCAGCAGTGAAACAGGGATAAATGGTGGCTACACCTTC. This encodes CASSETGINGGYTF.

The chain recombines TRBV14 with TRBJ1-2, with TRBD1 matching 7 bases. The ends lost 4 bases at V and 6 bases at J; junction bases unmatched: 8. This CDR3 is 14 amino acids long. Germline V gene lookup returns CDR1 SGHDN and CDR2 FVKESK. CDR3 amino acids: CASSPRGRDNGYTF. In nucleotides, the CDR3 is TGTGCCAGCAGCCCTAGGGGGCGGGATAATGGCTACACCTTC.

The DNA of the CDR3 is TGCAGCGCCGGGACAGGGTACTACGAGCAGTACTTC. Encoded protein: CSAGTGYYEQYF. V is TRBV29-1 and J is TRBJ2-7; 9 bases fit TRBD1. CDR1 is SQVTM and CDR2 is ANQGSEA in the germline V gene. V gave up 7 bases and J gave up 3 bases; unmatched junction bases: 4. The CDR3 loop spans 12 amino acids.

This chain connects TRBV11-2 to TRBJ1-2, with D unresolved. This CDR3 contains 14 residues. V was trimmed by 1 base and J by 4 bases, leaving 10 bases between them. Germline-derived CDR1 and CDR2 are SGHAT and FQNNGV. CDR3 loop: CASSLVEAGYGYTF. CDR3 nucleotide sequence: TGTGCCAGCAGCTTAGTGGAGGCGGGCTATGGCTACACCTTC.

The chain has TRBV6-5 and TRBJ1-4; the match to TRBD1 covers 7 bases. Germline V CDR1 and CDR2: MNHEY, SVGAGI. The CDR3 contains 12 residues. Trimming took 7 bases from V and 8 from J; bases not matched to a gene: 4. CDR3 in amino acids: CASKTGTEKLFF. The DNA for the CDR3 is TGTGCCAGCAAGACAGGGACCGAAAAACTGTTTTTT.

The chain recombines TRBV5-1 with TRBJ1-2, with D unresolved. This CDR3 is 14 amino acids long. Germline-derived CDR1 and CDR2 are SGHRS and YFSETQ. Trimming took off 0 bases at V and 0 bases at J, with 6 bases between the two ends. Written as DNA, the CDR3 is TGCGCCAGCAGCTTGGAACGAGCTAACTATGGCTACACCTTC. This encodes CASSLERANYGYTF.

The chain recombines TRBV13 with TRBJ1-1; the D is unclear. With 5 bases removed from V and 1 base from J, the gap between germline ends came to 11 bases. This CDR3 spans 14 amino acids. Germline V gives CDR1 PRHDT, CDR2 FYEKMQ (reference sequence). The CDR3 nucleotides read TGTGCCAGCAGCCCAGAGGGCGCGAACACTGAAGCTTTCTTT. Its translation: CASSPEGANTEAFF.